This is a list of T cell receptor beta chains from one sample in a study of blood T cell repertoires in COVID-19. The method was immunoSEQ multiplex PCR; TCRdb's version includes in-frame clones alone and lacks a portion of them. The sample carries under 200,000 clones, around four fifths recorded once. The specimen sequenced was peripheral blood. The receptors here all came from a woman over 75 with acute or convalescent COVID-19. Each CDR3 is given without its conserved first and last residue. Fields, in order: V gene, CDR3 length, CDR3 protein.

TRBV28 12 ASKSGFLQETQY
TRBV24-1 11 ATSDGHNEKLF
TRBV4-3 14 ASSQDRAGGNEKLF
TRBV7-9 12 ASRWTGGGETQY
TRBV11-2 10 ASSRSREIQF
TRBV27 17 ASSPPSTSGGAMRETQY
TRBV19 10 ASSSSQGKLF
TRBV7-3 10 ASSLTGGTQY
TRBV3-1/TRBV3-2 14 ASSQEWGPGSYEQY
TRBV5-1 14 ASSSGQGRGKTEAF
TRBV5-1 12 ASSPGDSQETQY
TRBV21-1 12 AGRTRRSNQPQH
TRBV5-1 15 ASSFRGRGLMNTEAF
TRBV7-2 11 ASSVTGAKEQF
TRBV30 12 ASPGLSGTDTQY
TRBV13 16 ASSLESLGRGSGDEQF
TRBV5-1 13 ASSFQGSSYNEQF
TRBV5-1 12 ASSLDGGRETQY
TRBV5-1 10 ASGGQGGGYT
TRBV28 14 ASSLFETSNTGELF
TRBV6-5 13 ASLNRAVSGNTIY
TRBV5-1 12 ASSVVGAGETQY